Listed below are T cell receptor beta chains from one sample, sequenced in a study of blood T cell repertoires in COVID-19. Sequenced by immunoSEQ multiplex PCR; TCRdb stores in-frame clones only, minus some. The data hold 90,000 to 150,000 clones, with approximately 85% observed a single time. Sequencing input: peripheral blood. These receptors all stem from a man aged 80 or over with acute or convalescent COVID-19. Each CDR3 is given with its conserved first and last residue. D genes are given only for firm matches. Some rows have no size entry. The others give once, few or many, or a class for an expanded clone.

CDR3 DNA: TGCGCCAGCAGCCCACAGGGGGCCAAACAAGAGACCCAGTACTTC
CDR3 protein: CASSPQGAKQETQYF
D gene: TRBD1
J gene: TRBJ2-5
V gene: TRBV5-1
clone size: -

CDR3 DNA: TGTGCCAGCAGCTGGCGGGAAGGCAATGAGCAGTTCTTC
CDR3 protein: CASSWREGNEQFF
D gene: -
J gene: TRBJ2-1
V gene: TRBV7-3
clone size: -

CDR3 DNA: TGTGCCAGCAGTTACCCCGCTCGTAGCTTGGAAGCTTTCTTT
CDR3 protein: CASSYPARSLEAFF
D gene: -
J gene: TRBJ1-1
V gene: TRBV6-2/TRBV6-3
clone size: -

CDR3 DNA: TGTGCCAGCAGCGGACAGGGTTTCCCCTATGGCTACACCTTC
CDR3 protein: CASSGQGFPYGYTF
D gene: TRBD1
J gene: TRBJ1-2
V gene: TRBV14
clone size: -

CDR3 DNA: TGTGCCAGCAGCTCTCTCGGGACAGGGGGCGCGGGCAATCAGCCCCAGCATTTT
CDR3 protein: CASSSLGTGGAGNQPQHF
D gene: TRBD1
J gene: TRBJ1-5
V gene: TRBV5-6
clone size: -

CDR3 DNA: TGCAGCGTTGAAGAACAGAAAGGAGAAAAACTGTTTTTT
CDR3 protein: CSVEEQKGEKLFF
D gene: -
J gene: TRBJ1-4
V gene: TRBV29-1
clone size: -

CDR3 DNA: TGTGCCAGCACCGGGCGGACAAATAATTCACCCCTCCACTTT
CDR3 protein: CASTGRTNNSPLHF
D gene: -
J gene: TRBJ1-6
V gene: TRBV2
clone size: -

CDR3 DNA: TGTGCCAGTAGTCTCCGACAGGGGGGCACTGAAGCTTTCTTT
CDR3 protein: CASSLRQGGTEAFF
D gene: TRBD1
J gene: TRBJ1-1
V gene: TRBV19
clone size: once

CDR3 DNA: TGTGCCAGCTCCCTAGGGACTAGCATCTACGAGCAGTACTTC
CDR3 protein: CASSLGTSIYEQYF
D gene: TRBD2
J gene: TRBJ2-7
V gene: TRBV18
clone size: medium-sized

CDR3 DNA: TGCGCCAGCAGGGGACAGGGGGTCTTAGAGACCCAGTACTTC
CDR3 protein: CASRGQGVLETQYF
D gene: TRBD1
J gene: TRBJ2-5
V gene: TRBV5-1
clone size: -

CDR3 DNA: TGCGCCAGCAGCCAAGGTTTTCGGGGGGCTGGGGAAAAACTGTTTTTT
CDR3 protein: CASSQGFRGAGEKLFF
D gene: -
J gene: TRBJ1-4
V gene: TRBV4-1
clone size: few

CDR3 DNA: TGTGCCATCAGACAGGAACTTTCTTCACCCCTCCACTTT
CDR3 protein: CAIRQELSSPLHF
D gene: -
J gene: TRBJ1-6
V gene: TRBV10-3
clone size: once

CDR3 DNA: TGTGCCAGCAGTTTTACAGGGGAGCAGTTCTTC
CDR3 protein: CASSFTGEQFF
D gene: -
J gene: TRBJ2-1
V gene: TRBV2
clone size: -

CDR3 DNA: TGTGCCAGCAGTGAACTCCAGGGGGCGAGGAATGAGCAGTTCTTC
CDR3 protein: CASSELQGARNEQFF
D gene: TRBD1
J gene: TRBJ2-1
V gene: TRBV25-1
clone size: few

CDR3 DNA: TGTGCCAGCAAGCTCGGGGGTAGGACGGACGAGCAGTACTTC
CDR3 protein: CASKLGGRTDEQYF
D gene: -
J gene: TRBJ2-7
V gene: TRBV2
clone size: -

CDR3 DNA: TGTGCCAGCTCACCACAGGGACTGACAAACTATGGCTACACCTTC
CDR3 protein: CASSPQGLTNYGYTF
D gene: -
J gene: TRBJ1-2
V gene: TRBV18
clone size: -

CDR3 DNA: TGTGCCAGCAGCCGCCGGGACAGGGTCTACGAGCAGTACTTC
CDR3 protein: CASSRRDRVYEQYF
D gene: TRBD1
J gene: TRBJ2-7
V gene: TRBV3-1/TRBV3-2
clone size: few

CDR3 DNA: TGTGCCAGCTCAGTGACCCCCCTAGCGGGTCGCTCCTACGAGCAGTACTTC
CDR3 protein: CASSVTPLAGRSYEQYF
D gene: TRBD2
J gene: TRBJ2-7
V gene: TRBV18
clone size: -

CDR3 DNA: TGTGCCAGCATTACTGGACAGGGTACCACTGAAGCTTTCTTT
CDR3 protein: CASITGQGTTEAFF
D gene: TRBD1
J gene: TRBJ1-1
V gene: TRBV6-6
clone size: -

CDR3 DNA: TGTGCCAGCAGCTTCGGACAGTTCAATGAAGCTTTCTTT
CDR3 protein: CASSFGQFNEAFF
D gene: -
J gene: TRBJ1-1
V gene: TRBV5-4
clone size: -

CDR3 DNA: TGTGCCAGCAGCTTAGTCGTCGGACCGGGAGGAAACATTCAGTACTTC
CDR3 protein: CASSLVVGPGGNIQYF
D gene: TRBD2
J gene: TRBJ2-4
V gene: TRBV7-2
clone size: -

CDR3 DNA: TGTGCCAGCTCACCACTAGCGGGAGCAAGGGAGACCCAGTACTTC
CDR3 protein: CASSPLAGARETQYF
D gene: TRBD2
J gene: TRBJ2-5
V gene: TRBV18
clone size: -

CDR3 DNA: TGTGCCAGCAGCCTCCTACAGGGGGCGCGCACCTACGAGCAGTACTTC
CDR3 protein: CASSLLQGARTYEQYF
D gene: TRBD1
J gene: TRBJ2-7
V gene: TRBV14
clone size: -

CDR3 DNA: TGTGCCAGCGGCCTCGGCCCTCTAGGCAAAAACATTCAGTACTTC
CDR3 protein: CASGLGPLGKNIQYF
D gene: -
J gene: TRBJ2-4
V gene: TRBV6-5
clone size: -

CDR3 DNA: TGTGCCAGCTCACGAAGTGGACAGGGGGCTTCACCCCTCCACTTT
CDR3 protein: CASSRSGQGASPLHF
D gene: TRBD1
J gene: TRBJ1-6
V gene: TRBV18
clone size: -

CDR3 DNA: TGTGCCAGCAGCTTGCTTCTACGAACCGGGGAGCTGTTTTTT
CDR3 protein: CASSLLLRTGELFF
D gene: -
J gene: TRBJ2-2
V gene: TRBV11-2
clone size: -

CDR3 DNA: TGCGCCAGCAGCCCGGGGGACAGTCAAAATGAAAAACTGTTTTTT
CDR3 protein: CASSPGDSQNEKLFF
D gene: TRBD1
J gene: TRBJ1-4
V gene: TRBV5-1
clone size: -

CDR3 DNA: TGTGCCAGCAGTGAAGCGCTTGGAGATACTGAAGCTTTCTTT
CDR3 protein: CASSEALGDTEAFF
D gene: -
J gene: TRBJ1-1
V gene: TRBV6-1
clone size: -

CDR3 DNA: TGTGCCAGTAGTTTCTCTAGCTCCTACGAGCAGTACTTC
CDR3 protein: CASSFSSSYEQYF
D gene: -
J gene: TRBJ2-7
V gene: TRBV19
clone size: -

CDR3 DNA: TGCGCCAGCAGCGCCGGGACAGGGTATCAGCCCCAGCATTTT
CDR3 protein: CASSAGTGYQPQHF
D gene: TRBD1
J gene: TRBJ1-5
V gene: TRBV5-1
clone size: -

CDR3 DNA: TGCGCCAGCAGCTCCAATTGGGAGTACACCTTC
CDR3 protein: CASSSNWEYTF
D gene: -
J gene: TRBJ1-2
V gene: TRBV5-1
clone size: -

CDR3 DNA: TGTGCCAGCAGACGGGAAGCGACTTGGGGAGTAGTCGAGCAGTACTTC
CDR3 protein: CASRREATWGVVEQYF
D gene: -
J gene: TRBJ2-7
V gene: TRBV27
clone size: -

CDR3 DNA: TGTGCCAGCAGCTTCCAACAGGGGGACAATCAGCCCCAGCATTTT
CDR3 protein: CASSFQQGDNQPQHF
D gene: TRBD1
J gene: TRBJ1-5
V gene: TRBV5-6
clone size: -

CDR3 DNA: TGTGCCACCAGTGACCCCCGACAGGGAAATGGCTACACCTTC
CDR3 protein: CATSDPRQGNGYTF
D gene: TRBD1
J gene: TRBJ1-2
V gene: TRBV24-1
clone size: once

CDR3 DNA: TGTGCCAGCAGCCAGGACAGCCCTGGAAACACCATATATTTT
CDR3 protein: CASSQDSPGNTIYF
D gene: -
J gene: TRBJ1-3
V gene: TRBV5-4
clone size: few

CDR3 DNA: TGTGCCAGCAGCCAAGGGTACAGGGACTCTGGAAACACCATATATTTT
CDR3 protein: CASSQGYRDSGNTIYF
D gene: -
J gene: TRBJ1-3
V gene: TRBV3-1/TRBV3-2
clone size: -

CDR3 DNA: TGCGCCAGCAGTGCAGGAGGGTCAGATACGCAGTATTTT
CDR3 protein: CASSAGGSDTQYF
D gene: -
J gene: TRBJ2-3
V gene: TRBV10-1
clone size: -

CDR3 DNA: TGTGCCAGCAGCGCTATGAGCAACAGGGTTGGCAATCAGCCCCAGCATTTT
CDR3 protein: CASSAMSNRVGNQPQHF
D gene: -
J gene: TRBJ1-5
V gene: TRBV2
clone size: -

CDR3 DNA: TGCGCCAGCAGCCCTAACGGACAGGGGCGCTACGAGCAGTACTTC
CDR3 protein: CASSPNGQGRYEQYF
D gene: TRBD1
J gene: TRBJ2-7
V gene: TRBV5-1
clone size: -

CDR3 DNA: TGTGCCAGCAGCTCGTGGACAGGGAACACTGAAGCTTTCTTT
CDR3 protein: CASSSWTGNTEAFF
D gene: TRBD1
J gene: TRBJ1-1
V gene: TRBV7-2
clone size: -

CDR3 DNA: TGTGCCAGCTCACCAGGGATCGCTGGACAGGGCGGTTATGGCTACACCTTC
CDR3 protein: CASSPGIAGQGGYGYTF
D gene: TRBD1
J gene: TRBJ1-2
V gene: TRBV18
clone size: -

CDR3 DNA: TGTGCCAGCAGTGAAAATCGAGCTGAGCAGTTCTTC
CDR3 protein: CASSENRAEQFF
D gene: -
J gene: TRBJ2-1
V gene: TRBV25-1
clone size: -

CDR3 DNA: TGTGCCAGTAGTATGTTGGGCCCTGGGGCCAACGTCCTGACTTTC
CDR3 protein: CASSMLGPGANVLTF
D gene: -
J gene: TRBJ2-6
V gene: TRBV19
clone size: -

CDR3 DNA: TGTGCCACCTCCCTAAACGCGGGGGGCTACACCTTC
CDR3 protein: CATSLNAGGYTF
D gene: -
J gene: TRBJ1-2
V gene: TRBV24-1
clone size: few

CDR3 DNA: TGTGCCAGCAGCTCCCGGGACAGTTGGGACGAGCAGTACTTC
CDR3 protein: CASSSRDSWDEQYF
D gene: TRBD1
J gene: TRBJ2-7
V gene: TRBV5-4
clone size: -

CDR3 DNA: TGTGCCAGCAGTTACTCTAACACCCTGAATAGCAATCAGCCCCAGCATTTT
CDR3 protein: CASSYSNTLNSNQPQHF
D gene: -
J gene: TRBJ1-5
V gene: TRBV6-2/TRBV6-3
clone size: -

CDR3 DNA: TGTGCCAGCAGCGTAGTAGCGACACAAGGGGAGCAGTTCTTC
CDR3 protein: CASSVVATQGEQFF
D gene: -
J gene: TRBJ2-1
V gene: TRBV9
clone size: -

CDR3 DNA: TGTGCCAGCAGCCCGGGACAGGGACTCAATGAGCAGTTCTTC
CDR3 protein: CASSPGQGLNEQFF
D gene: TRBD1
J gene: TRBJ2-1
V gene: TRBV28
clone size: -

CDR3 DNA: TGTGCCAGCAGCGTAGAGGACAGGGCTGGAGGCTACACCTTC
CDR3 protein: CASSVEDRAGGYTF
D gene: TRBD1
J gene: TRBJ1-2
V gene: TRBV9
clone size: -

CDR3 DNA: TGTGCCAGCAGCGACGTAGACTGGAAACGTCAAGAGACCCAGTACTTC
CDR3 protein: CASSDVDWKRQETQYF
D gene: -
J gene: TRBJ2-5
V gene: TRBV7-8
clone size: -

CDR3 DNA: TGCGCCAGCAGCCAAGATCACGAGACAGGGAGAGGCAATCAGCCCCAGCATTTT
CDR3 protein: CASSQDHETGRGNQPQHF
D gene: TRBD1
J gene: TRBJ1-5
V gene: TRBV4-1
clone size: -

CDR3 DNA: TGTGCCAGCAGCGCCGGGACAGGGGGGGGCACTGAAGCTTTCTTT
CDR3 protein: CASSAGTGGGTEAFF
D gene: TRBD1
J gene: TRBJ1-1
V gene: TRBV9
clone size: -

CDR3 DNA: TGTGCCAGCAGTATCGATGGACAGGGAGATCAGCCCCAGCATTTT
CDR3 protein: CASSIDGQGDQPQHF
D gene: TRBD1
J gene: TRBJ1-5
V gene: TRBV7-2
clone size: -

CDR3 DNA: TGTGCCAGCAGGGGTCCGGGCAGGGAGGGTGGCTACACCTTC
CDR3 protein: CASRGPGREGGYTF
D gene: -
J gene: TRBJ1-2
V gene: TRBV6-5
clone size: few

CDR3 DNA: TGTGCCAGCTCACCGGCCAGGACGAACACCGGGGAGCTGTTTTTT
CDR3 protein: CASSPARTNTGELFF
D gene: -
J gene: TRBJ2-2
V gene: TRBV18
clone size: -

CDR3 DNA: TGTGCCAGCAGCGTAGTGGGGAGTGAGCAGTTCTTC
CDR3 protein: CASSVVGSEQFF
D gene: -
J gene: TRBJ2-1
V gene: TRBV9
clone size: -

CDR3 DNA: TGCGCCAGCAGTAACAGGGGGGGAGCTGAAGCTTTCTTT
CDR3 protein: CASSNRGGAEAFF
D gene: TRBD1
J gene: TRBJ1-1
V gene: TRBV10-2
clone size: -

CDR3 DNA: TGTGCCAGCAGTTTCCAAGCCTCTGGGGCCAACGTCCTGACTTTC
CDR3 protein: CASSFQASGANVLTF
D gene: -
J gene: TRBJ2-6
V gene: TRBV27
clone size: -

CDR3 DNA: TGTGCCAGCAGCCATGCAGGTGGACAGGTGAATTCACCCCTCCACTTT
CDR3 protein: CASSHAGGQVNSPLHF
D gene: TRBD1
J gene: TRBJ1-6
V gene: TRBV3-1/TRBV3-2
clone size: -

CDR3 DNA: TGTGCCAGCTCACCACCGACCGGGGGGTTTAATGAAAAACTGTTTTTT
CDR3 protein: CASSPPTGGFNEKLFF
D gene: -
J gene: TRBJ1-4
V gene: TRBV18
clone size: -